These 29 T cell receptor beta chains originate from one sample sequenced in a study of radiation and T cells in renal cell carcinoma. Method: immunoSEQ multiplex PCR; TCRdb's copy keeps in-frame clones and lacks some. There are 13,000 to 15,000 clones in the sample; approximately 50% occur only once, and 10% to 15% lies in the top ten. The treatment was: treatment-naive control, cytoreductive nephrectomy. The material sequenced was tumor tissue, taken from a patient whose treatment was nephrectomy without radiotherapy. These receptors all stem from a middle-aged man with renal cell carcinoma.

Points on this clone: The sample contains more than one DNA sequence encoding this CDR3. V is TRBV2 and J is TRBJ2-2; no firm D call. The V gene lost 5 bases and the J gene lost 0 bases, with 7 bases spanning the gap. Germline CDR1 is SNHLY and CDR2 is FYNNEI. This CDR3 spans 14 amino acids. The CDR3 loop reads CASSWGSNTGELFF. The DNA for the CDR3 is TGTGCCAGCAGTTGGGGTTCGAACACCGGGGAGCTGTTTTTT.

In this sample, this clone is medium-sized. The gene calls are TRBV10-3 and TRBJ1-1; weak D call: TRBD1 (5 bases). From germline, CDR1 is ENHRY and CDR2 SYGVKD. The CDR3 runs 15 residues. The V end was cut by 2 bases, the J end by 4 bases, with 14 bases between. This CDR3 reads CAISEADRGGTEAFF. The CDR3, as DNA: TGTGCCATCAGTGAGGCAGACCGGGGGGGCACTGAAGCTTTCTTT.

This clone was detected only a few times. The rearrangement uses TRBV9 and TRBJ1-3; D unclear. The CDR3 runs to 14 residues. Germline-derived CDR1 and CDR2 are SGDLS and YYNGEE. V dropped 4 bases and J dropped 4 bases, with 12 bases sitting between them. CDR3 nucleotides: TGTGCCAGCAGCCCCCAGGTGGGCGGAAACACCATATATTTT. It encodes CASSPQVGGNTIYF. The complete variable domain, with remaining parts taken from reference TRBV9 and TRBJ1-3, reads DSGVTQTPKHLITATGQRVTLRCSPRSGDLSVYWYQQSLDQGLQFLIQYYNGEERAKGNILERFSAQQFPDLHSELNLSSLELGDSALYFCASSPQVGGNTIYFGEGSWLTVV.

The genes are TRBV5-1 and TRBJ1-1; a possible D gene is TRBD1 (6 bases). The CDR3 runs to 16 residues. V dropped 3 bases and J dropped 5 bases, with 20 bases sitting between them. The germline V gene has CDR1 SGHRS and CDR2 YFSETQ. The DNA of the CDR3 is TGCGCCAGCAGCTCCGGCCGTAGACAGGAGGGGACTGAAGCTTTCTTT. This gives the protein CASSSGRRQEGTEAFF. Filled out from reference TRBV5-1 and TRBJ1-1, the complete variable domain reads KAGVTQTPRYLIKTRGQQVTLSCSPISGHRSVSWYQQTPGQGLQFLFEYFSETQRNKGNFPGRFSGRQFSNSRSEMNVSTLELGDSALYLCASSSGRRQEGTEAFFGQGTRLTVV.

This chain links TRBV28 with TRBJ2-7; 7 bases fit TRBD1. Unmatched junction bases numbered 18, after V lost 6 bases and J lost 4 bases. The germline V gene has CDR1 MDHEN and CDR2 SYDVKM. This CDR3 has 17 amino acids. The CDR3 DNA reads TGTGCCAGCAGCCCTCAGCCGGGACAGAACGTCCCTTACGAGCAGTACTTC. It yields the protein CASSPQPGQNVPYEQYF.

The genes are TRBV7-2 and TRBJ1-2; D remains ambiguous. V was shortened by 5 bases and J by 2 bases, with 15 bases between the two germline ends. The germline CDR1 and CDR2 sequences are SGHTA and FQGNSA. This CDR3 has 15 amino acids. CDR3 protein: CASSPQAGLNYGYTF. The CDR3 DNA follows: TGTGCCAGCAGCCCCCAGGCCGGGTTAAACTATGGCTACACCTTC.

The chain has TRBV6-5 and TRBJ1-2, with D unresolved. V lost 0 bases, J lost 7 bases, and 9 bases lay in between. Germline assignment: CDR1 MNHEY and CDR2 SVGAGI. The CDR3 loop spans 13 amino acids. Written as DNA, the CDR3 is TGTGCCAGCAGTTACTCGCCAGAGGCTGGCTACACCTTC. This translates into CASSYSPEAGYTF.

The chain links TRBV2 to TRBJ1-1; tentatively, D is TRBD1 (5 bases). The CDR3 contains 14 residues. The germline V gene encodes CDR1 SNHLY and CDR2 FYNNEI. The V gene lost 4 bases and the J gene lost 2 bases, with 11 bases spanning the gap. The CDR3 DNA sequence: TGTGCCAGCAGTGGGGGGAGGGGTAACACTGAAGCTTTCTTT. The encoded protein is CASSGGRGNTEAFF.

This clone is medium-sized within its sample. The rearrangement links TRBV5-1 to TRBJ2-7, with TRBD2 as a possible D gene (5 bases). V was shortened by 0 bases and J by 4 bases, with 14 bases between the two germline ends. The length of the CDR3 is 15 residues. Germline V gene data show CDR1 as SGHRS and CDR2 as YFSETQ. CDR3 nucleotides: TGCGCCAGCAGCTTGGCCGGAGGACTCTTTTACGAGCAGTACTTC. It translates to CASSLAGGLFYEQYF.

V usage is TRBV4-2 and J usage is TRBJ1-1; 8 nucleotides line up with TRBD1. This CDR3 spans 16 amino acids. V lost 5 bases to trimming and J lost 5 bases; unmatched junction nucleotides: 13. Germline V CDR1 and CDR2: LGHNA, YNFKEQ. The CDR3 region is CASSLWGTGSVTEAFF. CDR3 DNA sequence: TGTGCCAGCAGCTTGTGGGGGACAGGATCGGTTACTGAAGCTTTCTTT.

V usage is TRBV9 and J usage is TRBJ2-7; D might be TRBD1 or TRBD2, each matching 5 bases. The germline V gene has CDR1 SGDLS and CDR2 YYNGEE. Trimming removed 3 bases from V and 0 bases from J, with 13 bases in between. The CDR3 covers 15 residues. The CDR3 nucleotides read TGTGCCAGCAGCGAGGGAGACAGAGACTCCTACGAGCAGTACTTC. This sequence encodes CASSEGDRDSYEQYF.

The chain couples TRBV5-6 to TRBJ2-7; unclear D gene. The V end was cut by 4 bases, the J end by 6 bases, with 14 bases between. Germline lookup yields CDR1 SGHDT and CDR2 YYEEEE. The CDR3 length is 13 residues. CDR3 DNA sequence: TGTGCCAGCAGCGGTCGAGACTTTGGCGAGCAGTACTTC. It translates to CASSGRDFGEQYF.

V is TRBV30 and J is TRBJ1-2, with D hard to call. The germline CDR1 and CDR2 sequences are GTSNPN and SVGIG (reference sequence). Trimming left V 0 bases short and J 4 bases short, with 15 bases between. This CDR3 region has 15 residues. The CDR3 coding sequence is TGTGCCTGGAGTGTTTACTCTGGGTCATTCTATGGCTACACCTTC. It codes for CAWSVYSGSFYGYTF.

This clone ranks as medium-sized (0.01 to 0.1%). The CDR3 reads CASSSQENYNSPLHF. The CDR3 DNA is TGTGCCAGCAGTTCCCAGGAGAACTATAATTCACCCCTCCACTTT. This sequence joins TRBV6-6 and TRBJ1-6, with D unresolved. Germline CDR1 is MNHNY and CDR2 is SVGAGI (reference sequence). The length of the CDR3 is 15 residues. Trimming removed 4 bases from V and 3 bases from J, with 10 bases in between.

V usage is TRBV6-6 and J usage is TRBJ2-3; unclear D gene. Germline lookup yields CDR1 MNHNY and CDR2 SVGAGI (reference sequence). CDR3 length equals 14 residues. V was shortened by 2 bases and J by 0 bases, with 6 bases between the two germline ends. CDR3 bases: TGTGCCAGCAGTTACCCGGCGAGCACAGATACGCAGTATTTT. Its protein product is CASSYPASTDTQYF.

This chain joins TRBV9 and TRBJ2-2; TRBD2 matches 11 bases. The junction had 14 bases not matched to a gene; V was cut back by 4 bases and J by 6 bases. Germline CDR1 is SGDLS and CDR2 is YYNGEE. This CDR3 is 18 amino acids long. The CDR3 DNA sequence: TGTGCCAGCAGCTCCTTAGCGGGGGGGCCATTGAGCGCCGGGGAGCTGTTTTTT. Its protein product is CASSSLAGGPLSAGELFF.

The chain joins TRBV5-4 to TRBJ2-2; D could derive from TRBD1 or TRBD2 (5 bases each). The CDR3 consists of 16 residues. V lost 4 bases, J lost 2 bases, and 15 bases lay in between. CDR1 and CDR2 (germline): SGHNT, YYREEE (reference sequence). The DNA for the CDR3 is TGTGCCAGCAGCCCAGGGACGGAGAGAAACACCGGGGAGCTGTTTTTT. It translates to CASSPGTERNTGELFF.

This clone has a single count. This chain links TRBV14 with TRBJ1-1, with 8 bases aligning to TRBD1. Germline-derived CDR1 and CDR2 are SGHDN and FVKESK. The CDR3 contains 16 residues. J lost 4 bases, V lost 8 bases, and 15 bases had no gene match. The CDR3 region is CASSVQGGVVGTEAFF. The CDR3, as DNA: TGTGCCAGCTCCGTACAGGGGGGCGTGGTTGGCACTGAAGCTTTCTTT.

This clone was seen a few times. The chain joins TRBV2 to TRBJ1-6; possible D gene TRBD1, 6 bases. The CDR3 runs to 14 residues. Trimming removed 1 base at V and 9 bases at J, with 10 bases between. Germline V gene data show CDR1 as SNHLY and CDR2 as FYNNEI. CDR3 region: CASSEEGGGSPLHF. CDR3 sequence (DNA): TGTGCCAGCAGTGAAGAGGGGGGTGGTTCACCCCTCCACTTT.

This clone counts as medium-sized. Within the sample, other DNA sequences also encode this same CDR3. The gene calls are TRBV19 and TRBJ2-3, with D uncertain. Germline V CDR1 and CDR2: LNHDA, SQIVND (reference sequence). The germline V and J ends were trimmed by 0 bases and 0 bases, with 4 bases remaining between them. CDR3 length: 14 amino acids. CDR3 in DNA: TGTGCCAGTAGTATAGATAAGAGCACAGATACGCAGTATTTT. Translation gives CASSIDKSTDTQYF.

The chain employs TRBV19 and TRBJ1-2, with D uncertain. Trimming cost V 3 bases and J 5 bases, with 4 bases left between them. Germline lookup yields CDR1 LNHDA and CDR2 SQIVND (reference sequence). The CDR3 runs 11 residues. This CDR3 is CASSIAYGYTF. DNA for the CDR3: TGTGCCAGTAGTATTGCATATGGCTACACCTTC.

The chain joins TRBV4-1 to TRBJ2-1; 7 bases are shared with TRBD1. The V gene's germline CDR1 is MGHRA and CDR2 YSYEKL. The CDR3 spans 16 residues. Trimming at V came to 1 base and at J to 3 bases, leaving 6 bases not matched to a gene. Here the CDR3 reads CASSQARAGGYNEQFF. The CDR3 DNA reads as TGCGCCAGCAGCCAAGCCAGGGCAGGGGGCTACAATGAGCAGTTCTTC.

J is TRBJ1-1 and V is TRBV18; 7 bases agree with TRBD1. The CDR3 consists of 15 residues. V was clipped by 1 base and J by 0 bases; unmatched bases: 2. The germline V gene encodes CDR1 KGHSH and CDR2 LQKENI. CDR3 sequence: CASSPRDRLNTEAFF. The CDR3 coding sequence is TGTGCCAGCTCACCACGGGACAGACTGAACACTGAAGCTTTCTTT.

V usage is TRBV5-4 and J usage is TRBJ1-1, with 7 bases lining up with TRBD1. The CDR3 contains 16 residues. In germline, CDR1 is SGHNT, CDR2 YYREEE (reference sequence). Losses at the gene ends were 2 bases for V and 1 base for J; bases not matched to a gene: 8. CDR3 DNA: TGTGCCAGCAGCTTTCTTAGACAGGGAGGGAACACTGAAGCTTTCTTT. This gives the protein CASSFLRQGGNTEAFF.

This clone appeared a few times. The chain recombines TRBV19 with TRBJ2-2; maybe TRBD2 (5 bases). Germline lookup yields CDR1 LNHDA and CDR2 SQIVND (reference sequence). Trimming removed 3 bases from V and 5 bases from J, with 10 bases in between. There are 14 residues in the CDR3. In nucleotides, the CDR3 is TGTGCCAGTAGTATCCGGGAAAGAACCGGGGAGCTGTTTTTT. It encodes CASSIRERTGELFF.

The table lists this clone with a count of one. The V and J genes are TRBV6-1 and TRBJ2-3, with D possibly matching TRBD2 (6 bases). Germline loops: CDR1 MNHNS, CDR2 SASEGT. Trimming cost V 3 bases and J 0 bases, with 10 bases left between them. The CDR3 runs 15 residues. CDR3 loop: CASSDGRRSTDTQYF. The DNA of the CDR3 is TGTGCCAGCAGTGACGGGAGACGTAGCACAGATACGCAGTATTTT.

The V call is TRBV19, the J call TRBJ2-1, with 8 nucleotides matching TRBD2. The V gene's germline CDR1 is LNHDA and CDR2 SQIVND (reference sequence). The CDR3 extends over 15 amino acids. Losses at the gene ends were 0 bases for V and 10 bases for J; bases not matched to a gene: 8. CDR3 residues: CASSIDGAGGGEQFF. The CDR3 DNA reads TGTGCCAGTAGTATAGACGGCGCCGGGGGGGGAGAGCAGTTCTTC.

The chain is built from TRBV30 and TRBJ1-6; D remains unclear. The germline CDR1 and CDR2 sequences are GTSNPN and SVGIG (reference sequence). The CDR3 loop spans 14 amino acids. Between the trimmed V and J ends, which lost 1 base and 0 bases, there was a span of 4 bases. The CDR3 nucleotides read TGTGCCTGGAGTGGGATCTCCTATAATTCACCCCTCCACTTT. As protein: CAWSGISYNSPLHF.

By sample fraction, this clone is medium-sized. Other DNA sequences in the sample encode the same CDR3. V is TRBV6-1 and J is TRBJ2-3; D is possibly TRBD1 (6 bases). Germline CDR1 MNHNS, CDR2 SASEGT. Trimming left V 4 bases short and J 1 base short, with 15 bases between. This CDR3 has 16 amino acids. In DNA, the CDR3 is TGTGCCAGCAGTGTCGAGAGGGGGTTGGGCACAGATACGCAGTATTTT. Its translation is CASSVERGLGTDTQYF.